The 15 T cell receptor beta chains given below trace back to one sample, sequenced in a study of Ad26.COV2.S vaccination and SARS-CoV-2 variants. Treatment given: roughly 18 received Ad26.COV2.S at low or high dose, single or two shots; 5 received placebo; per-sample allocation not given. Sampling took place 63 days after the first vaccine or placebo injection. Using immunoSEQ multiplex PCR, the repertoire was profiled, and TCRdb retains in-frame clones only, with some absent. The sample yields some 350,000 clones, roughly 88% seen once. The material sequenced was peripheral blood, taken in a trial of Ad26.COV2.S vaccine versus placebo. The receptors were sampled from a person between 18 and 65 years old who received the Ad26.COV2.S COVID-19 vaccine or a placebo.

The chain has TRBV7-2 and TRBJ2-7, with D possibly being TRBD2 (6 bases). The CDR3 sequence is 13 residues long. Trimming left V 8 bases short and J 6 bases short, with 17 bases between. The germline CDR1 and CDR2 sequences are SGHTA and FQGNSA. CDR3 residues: CASRWRGSSEQYF. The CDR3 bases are TGTGCCAGCCGTTGGAGGGGATCAAGCGAGCAGTACTTC.

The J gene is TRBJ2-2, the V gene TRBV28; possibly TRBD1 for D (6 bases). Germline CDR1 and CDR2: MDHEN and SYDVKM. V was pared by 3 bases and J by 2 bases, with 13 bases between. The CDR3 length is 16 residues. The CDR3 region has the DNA TGTGCCAGCAGTTTGGCAGGGGCTTTCAACACCGGGGAGCTGTTTTTT. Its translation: CASSLAGAFNTGELFF.

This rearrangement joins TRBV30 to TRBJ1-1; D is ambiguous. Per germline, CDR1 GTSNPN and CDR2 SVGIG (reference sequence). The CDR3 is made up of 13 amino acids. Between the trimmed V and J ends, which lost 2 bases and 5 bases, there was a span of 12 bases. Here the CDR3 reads CAWSPGALTEAFF. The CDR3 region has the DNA TGTGCCTGGAGTCCGGGCGCGTTGACTGAAGCTTTCTTT. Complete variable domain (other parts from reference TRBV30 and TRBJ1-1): SQTIHQWPATLVQPVGSPLSLECTVEGTSNPNLYWYRQAAGRGLQLLFYSVGIGQISSEVPQNLSASRPQDRQFILSSKKLLLSDSGFYLCAWSPGALTEAFFGQGTRLTVV.

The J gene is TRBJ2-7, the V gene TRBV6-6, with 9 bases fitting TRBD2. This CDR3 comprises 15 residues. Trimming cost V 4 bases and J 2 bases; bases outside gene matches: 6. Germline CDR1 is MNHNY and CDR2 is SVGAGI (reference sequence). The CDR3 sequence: CASSSLAGRAYEQYF. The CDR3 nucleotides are TGTGCCAGCAGTTCGCTAGCGGGGAGAGCCTACGAGCAGTACTTC.

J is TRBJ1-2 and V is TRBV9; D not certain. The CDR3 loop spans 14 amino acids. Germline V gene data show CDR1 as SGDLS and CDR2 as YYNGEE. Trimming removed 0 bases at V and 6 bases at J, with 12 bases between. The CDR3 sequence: CASSVGGSPDGYTF. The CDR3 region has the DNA TGTGCCAGCAGCGTAGGTGGCAGTCCGGATGGCTACACCTTC. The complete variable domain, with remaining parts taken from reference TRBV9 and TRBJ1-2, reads DSGVTQTPKHLITATGQRVTLRCSPRSGDLSVYWYQQSLDQGLQFLIQYYNGEERAKGNILERFSAQQFPDLHSELNLSSLELGDSALYFCASSVGGSPDGYTFGSGTRLTVV.

CDR3 residues: CASSLAGDGKTQYF. Written as DNA, the CDR3 is TGTGCCAGCAGCTTAGCGGGAGACGGAAAGACCCAGTACTTC. The genes are TRBV11-3 and TRBJ2-5; TRBD2 is a possible D gene (6 bases). Trimming shortened V by 1 base and J by 6 bases, and 12 bases separated the two germline ends. The CDR3 loop spans 14 amino acids. Germline V gene sequence: CDR1 SGHNT, CDR2 YENEEA.

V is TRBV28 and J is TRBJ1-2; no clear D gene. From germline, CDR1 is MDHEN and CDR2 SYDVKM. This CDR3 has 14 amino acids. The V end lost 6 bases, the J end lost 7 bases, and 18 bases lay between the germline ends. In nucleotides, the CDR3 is TGTGCCAGCAGCAGCAGGTCCCCGCCGGGTGGCTACACCTTC. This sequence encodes CASSSRSPPGGYTF.

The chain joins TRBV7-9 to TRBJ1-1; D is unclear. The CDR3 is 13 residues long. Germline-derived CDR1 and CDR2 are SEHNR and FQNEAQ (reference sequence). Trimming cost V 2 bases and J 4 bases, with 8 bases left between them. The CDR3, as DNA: TGTGCCAGCAGCTTACCAAGAGGCACTGAAGCTTTCTTT. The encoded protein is CASSLPRGTEAFF. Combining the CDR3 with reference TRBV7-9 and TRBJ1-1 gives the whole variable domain DTGVSQNPRHKITKRGQNVTFRCDPISEHNRLYWYRQTLGQGPEFLTYFQNEAQLEKSRLLSDRFSAERPKGSFSTLEIQRTEQGDSAMYLCASSLPRGTEAFFGQGTRLTVV.

CDR3 amino acids: CASRKPGGAYQPQHF. The CDR3 DNA reads as TGTGCCAGTAGAAAACCAGGGGGCGCTTATCAGCCCCAGCATTTT. The V call is TRBV19, the J call TRBJ1-5; 8 nucleotides line up with TRBD1. Germline trimming cut 6 bases from V and 5 bases from J; bases unmatched to any gene: 9. Germline V lookup: CDR1 LNHDA, CDR2 SQIVND (reference sequence). The CDR3 is 15 amino acids. The entire variable domain, with the rest obtained from reference TRBV19 and TRBJ1-5, is as follows: DGGITQSPKYLFRKEGQNVTLSCEQNLNHDAMYWYRQDPGQGLRLIYYSQIVNDFQKGDIAEGYSVSREKKESFPLTVTSAQKNPTAFYLCASRKPGGAYQPQHFGDGTRLSIL.

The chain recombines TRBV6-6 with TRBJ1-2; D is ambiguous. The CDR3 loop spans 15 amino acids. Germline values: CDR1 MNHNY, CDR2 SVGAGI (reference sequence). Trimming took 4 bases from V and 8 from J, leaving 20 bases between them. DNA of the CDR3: TGTGCCAGCAGTTTTTTGACACCCCGGGCGGACGGCTACACCTTC. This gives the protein CASSFLTPRADGYTF.

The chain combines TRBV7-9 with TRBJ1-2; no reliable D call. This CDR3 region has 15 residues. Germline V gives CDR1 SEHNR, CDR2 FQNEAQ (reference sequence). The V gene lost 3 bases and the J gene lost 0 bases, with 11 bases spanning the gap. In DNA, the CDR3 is TGTGCCAGCAGCTTCCCGACACGACCTAACTATGGCTACACCTTC. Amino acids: CASSFPTRPNYGYTF.

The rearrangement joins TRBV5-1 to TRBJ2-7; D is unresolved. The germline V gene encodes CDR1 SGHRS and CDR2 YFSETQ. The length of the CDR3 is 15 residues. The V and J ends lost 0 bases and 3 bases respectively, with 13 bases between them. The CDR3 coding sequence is TGCGCCAGCAGCTTGGTCCGCTTTGGGATCTACGAGCAGTACTTC. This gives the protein CASSLVRFGIYEQYF.

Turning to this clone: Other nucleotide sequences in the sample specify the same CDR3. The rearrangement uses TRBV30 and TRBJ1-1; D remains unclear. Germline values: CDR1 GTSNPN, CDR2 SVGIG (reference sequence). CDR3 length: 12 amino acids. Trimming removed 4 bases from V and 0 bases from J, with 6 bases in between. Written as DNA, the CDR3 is TGTGCCTGGACTGGGTTGAACACTGAAGCTTTCTTT. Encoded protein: CAWTGLNTEAFF.

CDR3 in amino acids: CASSLIHLNNYGYTF. The DNA for the CDR3 is TGTGCCAGCAGCTTGATCCACCTTAACAACTATGGCTACACCTTC. The chain combines TRBV5-6 with TRBJ1-2; D ambiguous. V dropped 1 base and J dropped 2 bases, with 12 bases sitting between them. Per germline, CDR1 SGHDT and CDR2 YYEEEE. The CDR3 contains 15 residues. The complete variable domain, with remaining parts taken from reference TRBV5-6 and TRBJ1-2, reads DAGVTQSPTHLIKTRGQQVTLRCSPKSGHDTVSWYQQALGQGPQFIFQYYEEEERQRGNFPDRFSGHQFPNYSSELNVNALLLGDSALYLCASSLIHLNNYGYTFGSGTRLTVV.

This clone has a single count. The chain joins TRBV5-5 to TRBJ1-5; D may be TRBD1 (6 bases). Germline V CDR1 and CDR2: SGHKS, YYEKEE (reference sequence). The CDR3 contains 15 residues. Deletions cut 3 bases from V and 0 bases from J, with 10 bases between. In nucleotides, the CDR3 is TGTGCCAGCAGCTCAAGGGGGAATAGCAATCAGCCCCAGCATTTT. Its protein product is CASSSRGNSNQPQHF.